Shown below are 25 T cell receptor beta chains from a single sample sequenced in a study of T cell clonality in common variable immunodeficiency. Profiling relied on immunoSEQ multiplex PCR, and the TCRdb table lists in-frame clones only, not all of them. The sample has under 40,000 clones, none seen only once. Sequences were obtained from peripheral blood mononuclear cells. Every receptor here comes from a person aged 18 to 75 in good health.

This clone showed up many times. The read gets to within 3 residues of the CDR3 end, and the germline J gene fills in the rest. The gene calls are TRBV7-9 and TRBJ1-4, with 9 bases fitting TRBD1. Looked up from germline, CDR1 is SEHNR and CDR2 is FQNEAQ (reference sequence). After removal of 5 bases from V and 5 bases from J, the junction contained 3 bases not matched to a gene. The CDR3 sequence is 14 residues long. The part of the CDR3 DNA that was read is TGTGCCAGCAGCACCGGGACAGGGAATGAAAAA. This gives the protein CASSTGTGNEK. The complete CDR3 sequence is CASSTGTGNEKLFF. The variable domain in full, completed from reference TRBV7-9 and TRBJ1-4, reads DTGVSQNPRHKITKRGQNVTFRCDPISEHNRLYWYRQTLGQGPEFLTYFQNEAQLEKSRLLSDRFSAERPKGSFSTLEIQRTEQGDSAMYLCASSTGTGNEKLFFGSGTQLSVL.

This clone appeared many times. The CDR3 end falls 3 residues outside the read, so it is completed with the germline J gene. This chain uses TRBV20-1 with TRBJ2-3; D might be TRBD2 (5 bases). The CDR3 extends over 15 amino acids. The V gene lost 2 bases and the J gene lost 0 bases, with 12 bases spanning the gap. Germline V lookup: CDR1 DFQATT, CDR2 SNEGSKA (reference sequence). CDR3 DNA (partial): TGCAGTGCTAGACCTAGCAGAATTAGCACAGATACG. It specifies CSARPSRISTDT. The full CDR3 protein is CSARPSRISTDTQYF.

This clone was counted many times. The CDR3 end lies 3 residues beyond the end of the read and is filled in from the germline J gene. V gene TRBV5-1 combines with J gene TRBJ1-1, with 8 bases aligning to TRBD1. The trim removed 0 bases at V and 3 bases at J, leaving 10 bases unmatched. The CDR3 length is 17 residues. CDR1 SGHRS and CDR2 YFSETQ come from the germline V gene. Incomplete CDR3 DNA: TGCGCCAGCAGCTTGGTTCGACTGCAGGGGGCGCACACTGAA. This sequence encodes CASSLVRLQGAHTE. The complete CDR3 sequence is CASSLVRLQGAHTEAFF. Full variable domain (remainder filled in from reference TRBV5-1 and TRBJ1-1): KAGVTQTPRYLIKTRGQQVTLSCSPISGHRSVSWYQQTPGQGLQFLFEYFSETQRNKGNFPGRFSGRQFSNSRSEMNVSTLELGDSALYLCASSLVRLQGAHTEAFFGQGTRLTVV.

This clone has a handful of counts. The sequenced fragment ends 3 residues before the CDR3 boundary, so the rest is inferred from the germline J gene. V and J are TRBV11-2 and TRBJ1-2; D not resolved. The germline CDR1 and CDR2 sequences are SGHAT and FQNNGV. This CDR3 comprises 13 residues. Between the trimmed V and J ends, which lost 4 bases and 4 bases, there was a span of 10 bases. The CDR3 sequence: CASSSGVGYGYTF. Incomplete CDR3 DNA: TGTGCCAGCAGCTCCGGGGTAGGCTATGGC.

The sample holds many counts of this clone. Read sequence stops 3 residues before the CDR3 end, and the germline J gene provides the missing end. This rearrangement joins TRBV5-1 to TRBJ2-7, with D perhaps matching TRBD2 (6 bases). The CDR3 spans 14 residues. The V end was cut by 2 bases, the J end by 2 bases, with 11 bases between. The germline V gene has CDR1 SGHRS and CDR2 YFSETQ. CDR3 amino acids: CASSLGGVPYEQYF. The sequenced CDR3 bases are TGCGCCAGCAGCTTAGGAGGGGTACCCTACGAG.

This clone has at least ten counts. The read comes to an end 3 residues before the CDR3 does, leaving the germline J gene to fill in the end. The genes are TRBV28 and TRBJ1-6; D perhaps matches TRBD1 (6 bases). The CDR3 contains 14 residues. The germline V gene encodes CDR1 MDHEN and CDR2 SYDVKM. Trimming removed 3 bases from V and 9 bases from J, with 12 bases in between. Partial CDR3 DNA: TGTGCCAGCAGTTTGACTGGGGGCGGTTCACCC. It codes for CASSLTGGGSP. The full CDR3 is CASSLTGGGSPLHF.

This clone was counted at least ten times. The observed sequence ends 3 residues before the CDR3 terminus, with the missing tail filled in from the germline J gene. V usage is TRBV7-2 and J usage is TRBJ2-5; D not resolved. Germline lookup yields CDR1 SGHTA and CDR2 FQGNSA. The germline V and J ends were trimmed by 4 bases and 4 bases, with 10 bases remaining between them. The CDR3 consists of 13 residues. Partial CDR3 DNA: TGTGCCAGCAGCTCTAATAGCCGAGAGACC. Its translation is CASSSNSRET. The entire CDR3 reads CASSSNSRETQYF.

In this sample, this clone turned up many times. The read ends 3 residues shy of where the CDR3 ends; the end is completed using the germline J gene. The chain joins TRBV7-2 to TRBJ2-7; no clear D. V gave up 1 base and J gave up 6 bases, with 4 bases separating them. This CDR3 is built from 11 residues. Germline V gene data show CDR1 as SGHTA and CDR2 as FQGNSA. The DNA read from the CDR3 is TGTGCCAGCAGCTTAGTAGCCGAG. Residues: CASSLVAE. The whole CDR3 protein is CASSLVAEQYF.

This clone was observed many times. Read coverage stops 3 residues before the CDR3 terminus; the germline J gene supplies the remainder. The V and J genes are TRBV2 and TRBJ2-1; TRBD1 agrees at 11 bases. CDR3 length: 13 amino acids. J lost 4 bases, V lost 9 bases, and 2 bases had no gene match. Germline CDR1 and CDR2: SNHLY and FYNNEI. Incomplete CDR3 DNA: TGTGCCAGTGGACAGGGGGCTTACAATGAG. Protein product: CASGQGAYNE. The entire CDR3 protein is CASGQGAYNEQFF.

The sample holds many counts of this clone. The CDR3 goes on 3 residues after the read ends, and that part is filled in from the germline J gene. The V and J genes are TRBV12-3 or TRBV12-4 and TRBJ2-3, with TRBD2 matching over 8 bases. Trimming removed 6 bases from V and 2 bases from J; junction bases left unmatched: 13. There are 17 residues in the CDR3. CDR3 bases read: TGTGCCAGCAGCCGTAAAGCGGGAGCCCTCCCCACAGATACG. Amino acid sequence: CASSRKAGALPTDT. The full-length CDR3 reads as CASSRKAGALPTDTQYF.

This clone was seen repeatedly, ten times or more. Read coverage stops 3 residues before the CDR3 terminus; the germline J gene supplies the remainder. This chain uses TRBV19 with TRBJ2-2; the match to TRBD1 covers 11 bases. CDR3 length: 15 amino acids. Germline V gene data show CDR1 as LNHDA and CDR2 as SQIVND (reference sequence). V lost 6 bases to trimming and J lost 6 bases; unmatched junction nucleotides: 6. The CDR3 reads CASRNGQGASGELFF. The CDR3 bases that were read are TGTGCCAGTAGGAATGGACAGGGGGCTTCCGGGGAG. Drawing the rest from reference TRBV19 and TRBJ2-2, the complete variable domain is DGGITQSPKYLFRKEGQNVTLSCEQNLNHDAMYWYRQDPGQGLRLIYYSQIVNDFQKGDIAEGYSVSREKKESFPLTVTSAQKNPTAFYLCASRNGQGASGELFFGEGSRLTVL.

This clone was found many times. The CDR3 is cut off 3 residues early in the read; its end comes from the germline J gene. V and J are TRBV19 and TRBJ1-3; possibly TRBD1 for D (5 bases). In germline, CDR1 is LNHDA, CDR2 SQIVND (reference sequence). V shed 6 bases and J shed 0 bases, with 12 bases lying between them. This CDR3 has 15 residues. The DNA read from the CDR3 is TGTGCCAGTAGCGAGACAGTGAGCTCTGGAAACACC. It encodes CASSETVSSGNT. The entire CDR3 protein reads CASSETVSSGNTIYF.

This clone was recorded at least ten times. The CDR3 is cut off 3 residues early in the read; its end comes from the germline J gene. The rearrangement links TRBV7-9 to TRBJ2-7, with a possible D match to TRBD2 (6 bases). This CDR3 spans 14 amino acids. Looked up from germline, CDR1 is SEHNR and CDR2 is FQNEAQ (reference sequence). V shed 2 bases and J shed 3 bases, with 11 bases lying between them. CDR3 bases read: TGTGCCAGCAGCTTAATCGGGGGAGTCTACGAG. Its translation: CASSLIGGVYE. The entire CDR3 protein reads CASSLIGGVYEQYF.

The sample holds a few counts of this clone. CDR3 sequence: CASSRHPQKEGQYF. The CDR3 DNA, read in part, is TGTGCCAGCTCACGTCACCCCCAGAAGGAGGGT. The chain carries TRBV18 and TRBJ2-4; a weak D match, TRBD2 (6 bases). The observed sequence ends 3 residues before the CDR3 terminus, with the missing tail filled in from the germline J gene. Looked up from germline, CDR1 is KGHSH and CDR2 is LQKENI. CDR3 length: 14 amino acids.

This clone showed up many times. The CDR3 end is not reached by the read, which stops 3 residues before it; the germline J gene fills it in. This chain connects TRBV11-3 to TRBJ2-5; maybe TRBD2 (6 bases). The CDR3 consists of 15 residues. Germline V lookup: CDR1 SGHNT, CDR2 YENEEA. With 5 bases removed from V and 1 base from J, the gap between germline ends came to 14 bases. The CDR3 loop is CASSRGGRIQETQYF. CDR3 bases read: TGTGCCAGCAGCCGTGGGGGGAGGATCCAAGAGACC.

At least ten counts were recorded for this clone. The CDR3 end lies 3 residues beyond the end of the read and is filled in from the germline J gene. The chain has TRBV20-1 and TRBJ1-2; tentatively, D is TRBD1 (6 bases). V was trimmed by 0 bases and J by 3 bases, leaving 11 bases between them. Germline assignment: CDR1 DFQATT and CDR2 SNEGSKA (reference sequence). The CDR3 spans 14 residues. The part of the CDR3 DNA that was read is TGCAGTGCTAGAGACAGGGGAGCAGACTATGGC. Residues: CSARDRGADYG. The entire CDR3 is CSARDRGADYGYTF.

In this sample, this clone turned up many times. Other DNA sequences within the sample encode an identical CDR3. Incomplete CDR3 DNA: TGCAGTGCGCCCGGGGGGGGAGGAGACTACAATGAG. It is translated as CSAPGGGGDYNE. In full, the CDR3 reads CSAPGGGGDYNEQFF. J is TRBJ2-1 and V is TRBV20-1; 8 nucleotides agree with TRBD2. Read data end 3 residues before the CDR3 end; the end is taken from the germline J gene. Trimming at V came to 6 bases and at J to 3 bases, leaving 10 bases not matched to a gene. Germline V gives CDR1 DFQATT, CDR2 SNEGSKA (reference sequence). This CDR3 spans 15 amino acids.

This clone was seen many times. The read stops 3 residues short of the end of the CDR3; the missing end is completed from the germline J gene. The rearrangement uses TRBV18 and TRBJ2-2; D tentatively reads TRBD1 or TRBD2 (5 bases each). The CDR3 is 17 amino acids. Trimming took 4 bases from V and 2 from J, leaving 17 bases between them. The germline gives CDR1 KGHSH, CDR2 LQKENI. CDR3 sequence: CASSLVGPGRNTGELFF. The covered CDR3 bases are TGTGCCAGCTCACTCGTAGGTCCAGGGAGAAACACCGGGGAG.

Many counts were recorded for this clone. The read is 3 residues too short to cover the CDR3 end, so that end is filled in from the germline J gene. The rearrangement uses TRBV6-1 and TRBJ1-2; 7 bases fit TRBD1. The CDR3 loop spans 14 amino acids. Looked up from germline, CDR1 is MNHNS and CDR2 is SASEGT. The covered CDR3 bases are TGTGCCAGCAGTGTCTCGACAGGGTTCGTGGGC. Translated, it gives CASSVSTGFVG. The full CDR3 protein reads CASSVSTGFVGYTF.

This clone showed up many times. The read halts 3 residues ahead of the CDR3 end, with the missing end drawn from the germline J gene. The chain recombines TRBV2 with TRBJ2-3; no clear D. The CDR3 runs 13 residues. With 4 bases removed from V and 3 bases from J, the gap between germline ends came to 8 bases. Germline V CDR1 and CDR2: SNHLY, FYNNEI. CDR3: CASSVTKTDTQYF. Partial CDR3 DNA: TGTGCCAGCAGTGTTACTAAGACAGATACG.

This clone was observed many times. The missing CDR3 end, 3 residues past where the read stops, is filled in from the germline J gene. The chain joins TRBV5-1 to TRBJ2-5; 7 positions match TRBD2. Germline CDR1 is SGHRS and CDR2 is YFSETQ. Trimming took 4 bases from V and 1 from J; bases not matched to a gene: 4. The CDR3 extends over 14 amino acids. CDR3 sequence: CASSLADPQETQYF. CDR3 DNA, as far as it was read: TGCGCCAGCAGCCTAGCGGATCCCCAAGAGACC.

This clone showed up many times. Read coverage stops 3 residues before the CDR3 terminus; the germline J gene supplies the remainder. This rearrangement joins TRBV11-2 to TRBJ2-2; D call uncertain. Trimming removed 7 bases from V and 2 bases from J, with 8 bases in between. CDR1 SGHAT and CDR2 FQNNGV come from the germline V gene. This CDR3 is 13 amino acids long. CDR3 DNA (partial): TGTGCCAGCACTTTAACTAACACCGGGGAG. It translates to CASTLTNTGE. The full CDR3 reads CASTLTNTGELFF. The variable domain in full, completed from reference TRBV11-2 and TRBJ2-2, reads EAGVAQSPRYKIIEKRQSVAFWCNPISGHATLYWYQQILGQGPKLLIQFQNNGVVDDSQLPKDRFSAERLKGVDSTLKIQPAKLEDSAVYLCASTLTNTGELFFGEGSRLTVL.

This clone was seen repeatedly, ten times or more. The CDR3 extends 3 residues past the end of the read, so its final part is completed from the germline J gene. The J gene is TRBJ2-1, the V gene TRBV13, with TRBD2 matching over 11 bases. V lost 6 bases and J lost 7; bases outside the gene matches: 8. This CDR3 region has 15 residues. Germline V gene lookup returns CDR1 PRHDT and CDR2 FYEKMQ (reference sequence). The CDR3 reads CASSSGTSGGNEQFF. CDR3 DNA, as far as it was read: TGTGCCAGCAGTTCCGGGACTAGCGGCGGAAATGAG.

As for this clone: The observed sequence ends 3 residues before the CDR3 terminus, with the missing tail filled in from the germline J gene. This sequence joins TRBV5-1 and TRBJ2-1; weak D call: TRBD2 (6 bases). The V end lost 0 bases, the J end lost 7 bases, and 17 bases lay between the germline ends. Germline CDR1 SGHRS, CDR2 YFSETQ. The CDR3 sequence is 16 residues long. CDR3 sequence reads: CASSLVIAGSVNEQFF. The covered CDR3 bases are TGCGCCAGCAGCTTGGTCATTGCGGGGAGCGTAAATGAG.

This clone was found many times. From the germline J gene comes the end of the CDR3, since the read stops 3 residues before it. V gene TRBV20-1 combines with J gene TRBJ2-3; D remains ambiguous. Germline V gives CDR1 DFQATT, CDR2 SNEGSKA (reference sequence). The V gene lost 3 bases and the J gene lost 2 bases, with 9 bases spanning the gap. The CDR3 consists of 13 residues. Here the CDR3 reads CSASVTHTDTQYF. The sequenced CDR3 bases are TGCAGTGCTAGTGTTACACACACAGATACG.